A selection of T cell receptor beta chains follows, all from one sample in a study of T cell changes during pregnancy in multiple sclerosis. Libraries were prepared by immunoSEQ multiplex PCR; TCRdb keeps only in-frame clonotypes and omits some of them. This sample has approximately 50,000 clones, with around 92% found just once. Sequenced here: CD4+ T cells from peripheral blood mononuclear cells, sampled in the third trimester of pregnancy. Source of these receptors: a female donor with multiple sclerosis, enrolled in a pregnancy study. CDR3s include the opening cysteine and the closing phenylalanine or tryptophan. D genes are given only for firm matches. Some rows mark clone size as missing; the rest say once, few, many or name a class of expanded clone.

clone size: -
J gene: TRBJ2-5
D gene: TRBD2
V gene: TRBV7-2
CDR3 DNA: TGTGCCAGCAGCCGAAAACCGGGACTAGCGGGTAGGGCCCAGTACTTC
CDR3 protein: CASSRKPGLAGRAQYF

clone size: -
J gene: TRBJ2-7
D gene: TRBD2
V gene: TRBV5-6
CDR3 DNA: TGTGCCAGCAGCTCCCTCCTACTAGCGGGATCTCAATACGAGCAGTACTTC
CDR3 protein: CASSSLLLAGSQYEQYF

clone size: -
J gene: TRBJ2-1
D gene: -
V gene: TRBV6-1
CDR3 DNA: TGTGCCAGCAGTGGTTTAGCGGCCTCCTACAATGAGCAGTTCTTC
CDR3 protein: CASSGLAASYNEQFF

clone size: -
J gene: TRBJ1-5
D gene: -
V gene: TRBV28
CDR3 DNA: TGTGCCAGCAGTGAACCTCGGGGGGGAGGTCAGCCCCAGCATTTT
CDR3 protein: CASSEPRGGGQPQHF

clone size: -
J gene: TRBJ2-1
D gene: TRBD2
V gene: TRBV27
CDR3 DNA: TGTGCCAGCAGCAAGCGGGGAACGAGCTCCTACAATGAGCAGTTCTTC
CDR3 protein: CASSKRGTSSYNEQFF

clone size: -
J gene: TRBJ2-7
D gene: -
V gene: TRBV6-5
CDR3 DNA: TGTGCCAGCACCGACCCCTCTAGAGGCTTCTACGAGCAGTACTTC
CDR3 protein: CASTDPSRGFYEQYF

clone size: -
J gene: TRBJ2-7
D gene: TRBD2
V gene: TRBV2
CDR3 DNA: TGTGCCAGCAGTGAAGAGAGGCTAGCGGGAGCCTACGAGCAGTACTTC
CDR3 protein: CASSEERLAGAYEQYF

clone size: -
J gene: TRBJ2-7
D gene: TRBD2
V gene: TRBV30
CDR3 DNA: TGTGCCTGGAGTGGAATAAAGCGGGAGTTATCCTACGAGCAGTACTTC
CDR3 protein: CAWSGIKRELSYEQYF

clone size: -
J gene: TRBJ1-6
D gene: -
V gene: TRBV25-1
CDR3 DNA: TGTGCCAGCCGGTCAGGGGCGCGAAATTCACCCCTCCACTTT
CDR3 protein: CASRSGARNSPLHF

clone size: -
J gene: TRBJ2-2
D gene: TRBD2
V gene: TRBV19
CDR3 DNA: TGTGCCAGTAGTTTTCCGGGACTAGCGGGATCGAACACCGGGGAGCTGTTTTTT
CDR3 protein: CASSFPGLAGSNTGELFF

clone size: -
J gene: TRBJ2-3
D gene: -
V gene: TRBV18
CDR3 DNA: TGTGCCAGCTCACCGAGGACAGATACGCAGTATTTT
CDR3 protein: CASSPRTDTQYF

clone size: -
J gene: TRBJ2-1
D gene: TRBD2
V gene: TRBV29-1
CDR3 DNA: TGCAGCGTTGATCCAGCGGGGCTCTACAATGAGCAGTTCTTC
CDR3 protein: CSVDPAGLYNEQFF

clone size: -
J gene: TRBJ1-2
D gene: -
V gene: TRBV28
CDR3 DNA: TGTGCCAGCGCATCTGACTTGATCTATGGCTACACCTTC
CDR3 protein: CASASDLIYGYTF

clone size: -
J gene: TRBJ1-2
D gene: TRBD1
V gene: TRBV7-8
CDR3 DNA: TGTGCCAGCAGCCCCCCGACAGGGAACTATGGCTACACCTTC
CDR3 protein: CASSPPTGNYGYTF

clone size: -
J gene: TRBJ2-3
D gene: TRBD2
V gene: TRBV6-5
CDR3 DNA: TGTGCCAGCAGTGCTCCTAGCGGAACCACAGATACGCAGTATTTT
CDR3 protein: CASSAPSGTTDTQYF

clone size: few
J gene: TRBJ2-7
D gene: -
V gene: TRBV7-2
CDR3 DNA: TGTGCCAGCCGCCGGGACAACTCCTACGAGCAGTACTTC
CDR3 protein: CASRRDNSYEQYF

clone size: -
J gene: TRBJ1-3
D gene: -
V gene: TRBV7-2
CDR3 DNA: TGTGCCAGCAGCCGGGGGGCCCCAGGAAACACCATATATTTT
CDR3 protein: CASSRGAPGNTIYF

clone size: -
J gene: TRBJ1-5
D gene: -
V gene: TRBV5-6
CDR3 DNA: TGTGCCAGCAGCTTCCGGAGTAGCAATCAGCCCCAGCATTTT
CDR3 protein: CASSFRSSNQPQHF

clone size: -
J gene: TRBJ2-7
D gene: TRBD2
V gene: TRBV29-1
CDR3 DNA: TGCAGCGTGACTAGCGATTCCTACGAGCAGTACTTC
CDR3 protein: CSVTSDSYEQYF

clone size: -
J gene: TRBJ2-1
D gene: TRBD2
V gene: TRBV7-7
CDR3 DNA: TGTGCTAGCAGCCCCCGGGGGGGGAATGAGCAGTTCTTC
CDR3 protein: CASSPRGGNEQFF

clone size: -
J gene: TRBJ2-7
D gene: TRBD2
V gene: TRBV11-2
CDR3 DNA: TGTGCCAGCAGCGTCACCGGGACTAGTGCCGACGAGCAGTACTTC
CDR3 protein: CASSVTGTSADEQYF